This entry is about one T cell receptor beta chain. As yet, its antigen is unknown. Trimming took 7 bases from V and 5 from J; bases not matched to a gene: 6. Germline CDR1 is MNHNS and CDR2 is SASEGT. The length of the CDR3 is 14 residues. The data derive from a study of cytomegalovirus exposure and HLA in healthy donors. Study-wide points: Apart from CMV serostatus, no immune exposure information was available.

Primers included in the PCR were 60 Vbeta and 13 Jbeta primers. Produced via immunoSEQ multiplex PCR; TCRdb's table is partial and in-frame only. The sample carries around 120,000 clones, around 74% recorded once. The chain carries TRBV6-1 and TRBJ2-2, with TRBD1 matching over 8 bases. The receptor's source is a man in his sixties in good health and CMV-seropositive. The material sequenced was PBMCs. CDR3 protein: CASIWTGKTGELFF. The CDR3 region has the DNA TGTGCCAGCATATGGACAGGGAAGACCGGGGAGCTGTTTTTT.